Listed here are 29 T cell receptor beta chains from one sample, sequenced in a study of T-cell reconstitution after alpha-beta-depleted transplantation in children. Unique molecular identifiers were incorporated during preparation of the TCRbeta library. TCRdb re-called the PCR reads with MiXCR, one entry per CDR3 protein. The repertoire consists of about 200,000 distinct CDR3 sequences, with 6.6% occurring once and the leading ten covering around 5%. The source material was PBMCs, sampled before TCRalphabeta/CD19-depleted stem cell transplant. These receptors came from a boy younger than 10 with acute lymphoblastic leukemia, due to receive a stem cell transplant.

At least ten counts were recorded for this clonotype. The DNA for the CDR3 is TGCAGTGCTAGAGACCACAGGGATTACAATGAGCAGTTCTTC. It yields the protein CSARDHRDYNEQFF. This chain joins TRBV20-1 and TRBJ2-1, with D tentatively TRBD1 (6 bases). The CDR3 sequence is 14 residues long. V was shortened by 0 bases and J by 4 bases, with 10 bases between the two germline ends. The V gene's germline CDR1 is DFQATT and CDR2 SNEGSKA (reference sequence).

This clonotype showed up just a few times. The V call is TRBV11-2, the J call TRBJ1-3, with no clear D. The CDR3 extends over 14 amino acids. V lost 2 bases, J lost 0 bases, and 5 bases lay in between. CDR1 is SGHAT and CDR2 is FQNNGV in the germline V gene. The CDR3 loop reads CASSLLVSGNTIYF. The CDR3 nucleotides are TGTGCCAGCAGCTTACTAGTCTCTGGAAACACCATATATTTT.

V gene TRBV19 combines with J gene TRBJ1-1; D is unclear. CDR3 length equals 12 residues. The ends were cut back, 3 bases at V and 6 bases at J, with 8 bases in the middle. Germline CDR1 reads LNHDA; CDR2 reads SQIVND (reference sequence). This CDR3 is CASSIEGSEAFF. The CDR3 DNA follows: TGTGCCAGTAGTATCGAAGGATCTGAAGCTTTCTTT.

This clonotype was recorded a few times. DNA for the CDR3: TGCAGTGCTAGGCAGGGCAGCTCCTACGAGCAGTACTTC. It encodes CSARQGSSYEQYF. The chain is built from TRBV20-1 and TRBJ2-7, with D possibly matching TRBD1 (5 bases). Trimming pared 3 bases from V and 0 bases from J, leaving 9 bases between. Germline lookup yields CDR1 DFQATT and CDR2 SNEGSKA (reference sequence). The CDR3 is made up of 13 amino acids.

This clonotype was counted at least ten times. This chain uses TRBV6-5 with TRBJ1-1, with D unclear. The CDR3 spans 13 residues. The germline gives CDR1 MNHEY, CDR2 SVGAGI. Trimming removed 4 bases at V and 5 bases at J, with 11 bases between. The CDR3 region is CASSSGRVTEAFF. The DNA of the CDR3 is TGTGCCAGCAGTTCCGGCCGAGTGACTGAAGCTTTCTTT.

In this sample, this clonotype turned up once. A much more abundant neighbour one base away suggests this may be a read error. This is likely a read error, given that the CDR3 carries no conserved phenylalanine or tryptophan at its end. This sequence joins TRBV15 and TRBJ2-7; 10 bases map to TRBD1. There are 14 residues in the CDR3. V lost 5 bases and J lost 7; bases outside the gene matches: 8. CDR1 and CDR2 (germline): LNHNV, YYDKDF (reference sequence). The CDR3 loop is CATSYGTGAGEQYS. The CDR3 DNA is TGTGCCACCAGCTACGGGACAGGGGCGGGGGAGCAGTACTCC.

Many counts were recorded for this clonotype. This chain uses TRBV4-3 with TRBJ1-6; D gene uncertain. Germline-derived CDR1 and CDR2 are LGHNA and YSLEER. V was shortened by 0 bases and J by 10 bases, with 7 bases between the two germline ends. This CDR3 region has 13 residues. CDR3 region: CASSQEARSPLHF. The CDR3 DNA sequence: TGCGCCAGCAGCCAAGAGGCTAGGTCACCCCTCCACTTT.

This clonotype came up many times. This chain uses TRBV29-1 with TRBJ2-1; the D is unclear. Germline CDR1 SQVTM, CDR2 ANQGSEA. The CDR3 runs 11 residues. Trimming took off 2 bases at V and 15 bases at J, with 14 bases between the two ends. DNA of the CDR3: TGCAGCGTTGAATGGCTATATTTTCGGTTCTTC. Amino acid sequence: CSVEWLYFRFF.

This clonotype was detected only a few times. The chain joins TRBV2 to TRBJ2-7; D gene unclear. The germline CDR1 and CDR2 sequences are SNHLY and FYNNEI. The CDR3 contains 13 residues. V lost 7 bases and J 2 bases, leaving 12 bases between the germline ends. The CDR3 sequence is CASMAGPAYEQYF. CDR3 in DNA: TGTGCCAGCATGGCCGGGCCCGCCTACGAGCAGTACTTC.

This clonotype was seen ten or more times. The rearrangement uses TRBV9 and TRBJ2-1, with a possible D match to TRBD1 (6 bases). V was clipped by 5 bases and J by 0 bases, with 12 bases between them. This CDR3 has 15 residues. Germline V CDR1 and CDR2: SGDLS, YYNGEE. This chain's CDR3 is CASSPTGNSYNEQFF. DNA of the CDR3: TGTGCCAGCAGTCCTACAGGGAACTCCTACAATGAGCAGTTCTTC.

This clonotype was counted at least ten times. The chain has TRBV7-2 and TRBJ2-7; possibly TRBD1 for D (6 bases). The CDR3 loop spans 13 amino acids. Looked up from germline, CDR1 is SGHTA and CDR2 is FQGNSA. V lost 3 bases, J lost 8 bases, and 14 bases lay in between. CDR3: CASSLGASSQQYF. DNA of the CDR3: TGTGCCAGCAGCTTGGGGGCCAGCTCCCAGCAGTACTTC.

There are a few counts of this clonotype. The J gene is TRBJ2-1, the V gene TRBV7-2, with 8 nucleotides matching TRBD2. CDR1 and CDR2 from the germline V gene are SGHTA and FQGNSA. Unmatched junction bases numbered 13, after V lost 1 base and J lost 8 bases. This CDR3 contains 17 residues. The CDR3 DNA reads TGTGCCAGCAGCTTAGTGGTCCTAGCGGGCTCCGGGCATGAGCAGTTCTTC. Amino acids: CASSLVVLAGSGHEQFF.

This clonotype was recorded at least ten times. The chain recombines TRBV13 with TRBJ2-1; D perhaps matches TRBD2 (5 bases). Germline V CDR1 and CDR2: PRHDT, FYEKMQ (reference sequence). CDR3 length: 18 residues. The germline V and J ends were trimmed by 5 bases and 0 bases, with 20 bases remaining between them. Here the CDR3 reads CASSIGLPLFSSYNEQFF. The CDR3 DNA reads TGTGCCAGCAGCATCGGACTTCCTTTGTTCAGCTCCTACAATGAGCAGTTCTTC.

Points on this clonotype: A single base separates this from a much larger clone, so it may be a read error. DNA of the CDR3: TGCGCCAGCAGCCTCCAGGCAGGGGGCCGTGATACGCAGTATTTT. Translating gives CASSLQAGGRDTQYF. This sequence joins TRBV4-3 and TRBJ2-3; 8 bases align to TRBD1. Per germline, CDR1 LGHNA and CDR2 YSLEER. The ends lost 4 bases at V and 6 bases at J; junction bases unmatched: 9. The length of the CDR3 is 15 residues.

This clonotype came up many times. J is TRBJ1-5 and V is TRBV28; D might be TRBD1 (5 bases). The V end was cut by 2 bases, the J end by 0 bases, with 11 bases between. This CDR3 spans 16 amino acids. Germline CDR1 and CDR2: MDHEN and SYDVKM. The DNA of the CDR3 is TGTGCCAGCAGTTTAGGGGCAGGGAATAGCAATCAGCCCCAGCATTTT. Translation gives CASSLGAGNSNQPQHF.

This clonotype was picked up many times. The gene calls are TRBV6-2 or TRBV6-3 and TRBJ2-2; 12 nucleotides line up with TRBD2. CDR3 length: 17 residues. Per the germline V gene, CDR1 is MNHEY and CDR2 is SVGEGT. With 6 bases clipped from V and 1 base from J, the junction kept 6 bases outside the gene matches. CDR3 in amino acids: CASRRLAGAKNTGELFF. The DNA for the CDR3 is TGTGCCAGCAGGAGACTAGCGGGGGCGAAGAACACCGGGGAGCTGTTTTTT.

This clonotype appeared a few times. V and J are TRBV6-5 and TRBJ2-7, with TRBD2 matching over 9 bases. The trim removed 7 bases at V and 3 bases at J, leaving 7 bases unmatched. The CDR3 totals 14 residues. Germline loops: CDR1 MNHEY, CDR2 SVGAGI. The CDR3 spells CASKMTSGHYEQYF. DNA for the CDR3: TGTGCCAGCAAGATGACTAGCGGCCACTACGAGCAGTACTTC.

This clonotype was recorded many times. The CDR3 DNA sequence: TGTGCCAGCAGCGTATTTGCGGGGCAAGAGACCCAGTACTTC. Translation: CASSVFAGQETQYF. The chain carries TRBV9 and TRBJ2-5; possible D gene TRBD2, 6 bases. Trimming removed 1 base at V and 2 bases at J, with 9 bases between. There are 14 residues in the CDR3. Germline lookup yields CDR1 SGDLS and CDR2 YYNGEE.

This clonotype was observed at least ten times. CDR3 bases: TGCGCCAGCAGCTCGAACCCCGGGACAGGGGAAACAGATACGCAGTATTTT. Protein: CASSSNPGTGETDTQYF. The J gene is TRBJ2-3, the V gene TRBV5-1, with 10 bases aligning to TRBD1. The CDR3 is 17 amino acids. Trimming removed 3 bases from V and 3 bases from J; junction bases left unmatched: 10. Germline CDR1 SGHRS, CDR2 YFSETQ.

In its sample, this clonotype was seen a few times. This chain connects TRBV5-1 to TRBJ2-3, with TRBD2 matching over 10 bases. From germline, CDR1 is SGHRS and CDR2 YFSETQ. After removal of 4 bases from V and 5 bases from J, the junction contained 10 bases not matched to a gene. This CDR3 is 16 amino acids long. The CDR3 loop is CASSPLAGVSGDTQYF. The CDR3 DNA reads as TGCGCCAGCAGCCCCCTAGCGGGAGTTAGTGGAGATACGCAGTATTTT.

This clonotype was detected many times. The chain joins TRBV20-1 to TRBJ2-7; 7 positions agree with TRBD2. CDR3 length: 14 residues. CDR1 is DFQATT, CDR2 SNEGSKA, per germline (reference sequence). Trimming took 1 base from V and 4 from J; bases not matched to a gene: 7. The CDR3 here is CSARGEGRAYEQYF. Here the CDR3 DNA reads TGCAGTGCTAGAGGGGAAGGGAGGGCATACGAGCAGTACTTC.

The table lists this clonotype with many counts. The V and J genes are TRBV5-1 and TRBJ2-1, with D perhaps TRBD2 (6 bases). The CDR3 is 13 amino acids. Germline V gene data show CDR1 as SGHRS and CDR2 as YFSETQ. The germline V and J ends were trimmed by 4 bases and 6 bases, with 11 bases remaining between them. CDR3 residues: CASSEGLRNEQFF. The CDR3 bases are TGCGCCAGCAGCGAGGGACTTCGCAATGAGCAGTTCTTC.

In this sample, this clonotype turned up many times. The chain couples TRBV11-2 to TRBJ2-7; D call uncertain. CDR1 and CDR2 from the germline V gene are SGHAT and FQNNGV. Trimming removed 4 bases from V and 0 bases from J, with 13 bases in between. CDR3 length: 15 residues. This CDR3 is CASSSTRTISYEQYF. The CDR3, as DNA: TGTGCCAGCAGCTCAACACGAACGATCTCCTACGAGCAGTACTTC.

The chain links TRBV30 to TRBJ2-2; either TRBD1 or TRBD2 may supply D (6 bases each). The germline V and J ends were trimmed by 3 bases and 5 bases, with 13 bases remaining between them. The CDR3 consists of 14 residues. Germline V CDR1 and CDR2: GTSNPN, SVGIG (reference sequence). CDR3 sequence: CAWRPGGGTGELFF. CDR3 in DNA: TGTGCCTGGAGGCCCGGGGGCGGAACCGGGGAGCTGTTTTTT.

This clonotype was recorded many times. The chain uses TRBV15 and TRBJ1-6; D might be TRBD1 (5 bases). The CDR3 consists of 15 residues. V was trimmed by 3 bases and J by 6 bases, leaving 12 bases between them. Germline-derived CDR1 and CDR2 are LNHNV and YYDKDF (reference sequence). Here the CDR3 reads CATSSDPGRNSPLHF. The CDR3 coding sequence is TGTGCCACCAGCAGCGATCCGGGGCGTAATTCACCCCTCCACTTT.

As for this clonotype: Just one base apart from a much larger clone, this may be a read error. The gene calls are TRBV7-2 and TRBJ2-3, with 7 bases matching TRBD2. This CDR3 is 15 amino acids long. The germline CDR1 and CDR2 sequences are SGHTA and FQGNSA. V lost 2 bases, J lost 5 bases, and 7 bases stayed unmatched. CDR3 sequence reads: CASSLLASGEDTQYF. The CDR3 DNA follows: TGTGCCAGCAGCTTATTAGCCAGCGGGGAAGATACGCAGTATTTT.

Many counts were recorded for this clonotype. The rearrangement joins TRBV4-2 to TRBJ1-2; TRBD1 is a possible D gene (5 bases). Deletions cut 0 bases from V and 4 bases from J, with 12 bases between. Germline V gives CDR1 LGHNA, CDR2 YNFKEQ. The CDR3 consists of 15 residues. The CDR3 coding sequence is TGTGCCAGCAGCCAAGAGGGGGGGGATCGCTATGGCTACACCTTC. Its translation is CASSQEGGDRYGYTF.

Many counts were recorded for this clonotype. V is TRBV28 and J is TRBJ2-1; possibly TRBD1 or TRBD2 for D (6 bases each). This CDR3 contains 15 residues. Germline V lookup: CDR1 MDHEN, CDR2 SYDVKM. Trimming removed 1 base at V and 3 bases at J, with 10 bases between. The CDR3 DNA follows: TGTGCCAGCAGTTTATCCGGGGGCTACTACAATGAGCAGTTCTTC. Amino acid sequence: CASSLSGGYYNEQFF.

The sample holds many counts of this clonotype. The chain uses TRBV29-1 and TRBJ2-1; no firm D call. The CDR3 extends over 10 amino acids. Germline V gives CDR1 SQVTM, CDR2 ANQGSEA. V was shortened by 5 bases and J by 5 bases, with 4 bases between the two germline ends. The CDR3 loop reads CSVSDNEQFF. The CDR3 DNA sequence: TGCAGCGTTAGTGACAATGAGCAGTTCTTC.